This T cell receptor beta chain was found in a study of shared T cell receptors in the human thymus. TCRdb keeps only in-frame clones here, not all; method: immunoSEQ multiplex PCR. The repertoire holds about 540,000 clones, with around 82% as singletons. Looked up from germline, CDR1 is MNHEY and CDR2 is SMNVEV (reference sequence). The CDR3 runs to 16 residues. The junction had 14 bases not matched to a gene; V was cut back by 8 bases and J by 9 bases. This same sample was also taken into another study, of human thymus T cells. From that paper: Thymic as well as blood repertoires seemed to favor certain V and J genes unevenly. Related studies noted strongly shared thymic repertoires across unrelated people.

This clonotype was obtained from a boy in the first two years of life with a congenital heart defect. The rearrangement links TRBV27 to TRBJ2-1, with TRBD2 matching 12 bases. Sample: thymocytes. CDR3 coding DNA: TGTGCCAGCCACACTGCCGGACTAGCGGGGCGGGGTGAGCAGTTCTTC. Translated, it gives CASHTAGLAGRGEQFF.